The 12 T cell receptor beta chains below were found in one sample sequenced in a study of cytomegalovirus exposure and HLA in healthy donors. The study ran its PCR with 60 Vbeta and 13 Jbeta primers. Only in-frame clones appear in the TCRdb table, and some are missing; sequencing was by immunoSEQ multiplex PCR. The repertoire holds roughly 140,000 clones, with 82% as singletons. The sample consisted of PBMCs. The source of these receptors is a young man in good health and CMV-seropositive.

This chain connects TRBV4-1 to TRBJ2-1; 11 positions agree with TRBD1. After removal of 4 bases from V and 7 bases from J, the junction contained 3 bases not matched to a gene. Germline values: CDR1 MGHRA, CDR2 YSYEKL. The CDR3 length is 14 residues. The CDR3 DNA follows: TGCGCCAGCAGCCGGGACAGGGGGAAGAATGAGCAGTTCTTC. Amino acids: CASSRDRGKNEQFF.

This clone was counted a single time. This sequence joins TRBV28 and TRBJ2-1, with 10 bases that match TRBD2. There are 15 residues in the CDR3. The germline V gene encodes CDR1 MDHEN and CDR2 SYDVKM. V lost 6 bases and J lost 7; bases outside the gene matches: 9. As DNA, the CDR3 is TGTGCCAGCAGCCCCAGCGGGAGGGCCATAAATGAGCAGTTCTTC. Protein product: CASSPSGRAINEQFF.

This chain uses TRBV7-2 with TRBJ1-1; tentative D call: TRBD1 (5 bases). This CDR3 spans 15 amino acids. V shed 1 base and J shed 1 base, with 10 bases lying between them. Germline assignment: CDR1 SGHTA and CDR2 FQGNSA. The CDR3 sequence is CASSLVGAANTEAFF. CDR3 nucleotides: TGTGCCAGCAGCTTAGTAGGGGCAGCGAACACTGAAGCTTTCTTT.

The chain uses TRBV4-1 and TRBJ2-1; tentative D call: TRBD2 (5 bases). This CDR3 has 14 residues. CDR1 MGHRA and CDR2 YSYEKL come from the germline V gene. Trimming pared 1 base from V and 5 bases from J, leaving 9 bases between. CDR3 sequence reads: CASSQAGLDNEQFF. The CDR3 nucleotides are TGCGCCAGCAGCCAAGCGGGGTTGGACAATGAGCAGTTCTTC.

This clone was found a few times. The chain uses TRBV5-6 and TRBJ1-1, with 10 nucleotides matching TRBD1. CDR3 length: 14 amino acids. Germline CDR1 reads SGHDT; CDR2 reads YYEEEE. Trimming at V came to 4 bases and at J to 1 base, leaving 1 base not matched to a gene. CDR3 nucleotides: TGTGCCAGCAGCCGGGACAGGGGGAACACTGAAGCTTTCTTT. Amino acid sequence: CASSRDRGNTEAFF.

The chain links TRBV7-2 to TRBJ1-3, with 8 bases lining up with TRBD1. J gave up 3 bases and V 8 bases, and 0 bases lay outside the gene matches. In germline, CDR1 is SGHTA, CDR2 FQGNSA. This CDR3 spans 12 amino acids. This CDR3 is CASGTGGNTIYF. For the CDR3, the DNA is TGTGCCAGCGGGACAGGTGGAAACACCATATATTTT. Supplemented by reference TRBV7-2 and TRBJ1-3, the full variable domain reads GAGVSQSPSNKVTEKGKDVELRCDPISGHTALYWYRQSLGQGLEFLIYFQGNSAPDKSGLPSDRFSAERTGGSVSTLTIQRTQQEDSAVYLCASGTGGNTIYFGEGSWLTVV.

V gene TRBV19 combines with J gene TRBJ2-1; D may be TRBD2 (5 bases). Germline values: CDR1 LNHDA, CDR2 SQIVND (reference sequence). The CDR3 has 18 amino acids. Trimming took 4 bases from V and 2 from J, leaving 21 bases between them. The CDR3 DNA reads as TGTGCCAGTAGTAGGGGTATCCGGAGGCTGCTTCCCTACAATGAGCAGTTCTTC. Protein: CASSRGIRRLLPYNEQFF.

The chain carries TRBV9 and TRBJ2-5; TRBD2 matches 12 bases. The closer fit of TRBJ2-7 to the DNA end suggests the J call may be wrong. CDR1 SGDLS and CDR2 YYNGEE come from the germline V gene. This CDR3 contains 15 residues. The DNA of the CDR3 is TGTGCCAGCAGCCCTGGACTAGCGGGATCCTACGAGCAGTACTTC. It specifies CASSPGLAGSYEQYF.

The V gene is TRBV19, the J gene TRBJ2-1; 7 positions match TRBD1. The CDR3 contains 12 residues. Germline values: CDR1 LNHDA, CDR2 SQIVND (reference sequence). V shed 7 bases and J 4 bases; nucleotides not matched to a gene: 1. The CDR3 sequence is CASKGQYNEQFF. The CDR3 DNA is TGTGCCAGTAAGGGACAGTACAATGAGCAGTTCTTC.

The chain's CDR3 is CASSGYSGGAPNEQFF. The DNA for the CDR3 is TGTGCCAGCAGCGGGTACAGCGGGGGGGCCCCCAATGAGCAGTTCTTC. V gene TRBV9 combines with J gene TRBJ2-1; 10 positions agree with TRBD2. Germline V gene sequence: CDR1 SGDLS, CDR2 YYNGEE. This CDR3 comprises 16 residues. Trimming removed 3 bases from V and 6 bases from J; junction bases left unmatched: 9.

The V and J genes are TRBV28 and TRBJ1-5, with D maybe TRBD1 (6 bases). V lost 7 bases and J lost 4, with 8 bases in between. The CDR3 consists of 12 residues. Germline CDR1 reads MDHEN; CDR2 reads SYDVKM. The CDR3 region is CASNRVNQPQHF. CDR3 coding DNA: TGTGCCAGCAACAGGGTGAATCAGCCCCAGCATTTT.

The rearrangement joins TRBV6-5 to TRBJ2-7; tentatively, D is TRBD2 (7 bases). The CDR3 extends over 15 amino acids. Germline V lookup: CDR1 MNHEY, CDR2 SVGAGI. The V and J ends lost 5 bases and 3 bases respectively, with 17 bases between them. CDR3 sequence reads: CASSPTGGPFYEQYF. CDR3 bases: TGTGCCAGCAGTCCGACGGGGGGCCCTTTCTACGAGCAGTACTTC.